Listed below are T cell receptor beta chains from one sample, sequenced in a study of T-cell reconstitution after alpha-beta-depleted transplantation in children. One entry per CDR3 protein, called by TCRdb with MiXCR from the PCR reads. The sample lists hundreds of thousands of distinct CDR3 sequences; around 12% were seen once. The sequencing here drew on PBMCs from the stem cell graft donor, taken from the stem cell graft. Receptors originate from a human donor who donated a stem cell graft to a child with combined immunodeficiency. CDR3s include the opening cysteine and the closing phenylalanine or tryptophan. A D gene is named only where the DNA matches it firmly. A clone size is listed for some rows: how often the clone was seen (once, few, many), or a class if it is expanded.

j_gene,v_gene,abundance,d_gene,CDR3aa,CDR3nt
TRBJ2-3,TRBV29-1,many,-,CSVGAGPSTDTQYF,TGCAGCGTTGGGGCAGGGCCTAGCACAGATACGCAGTATTTT
TRBJ2-3,TRBV6-5,few,-,CASSSPRAGGTDTQYF,TGTGCCAGCAGTTCCCCGAGGGCCGGGGGCACAGATACGCAGTATTTT
TRBJ1-1,TRBV29-1,many,-,CSATANTEAFF,TGCAGCGCGACAGCGAACACTGAAGCTTTCTTT
TRBJ2-5,TRBV6-5,many,-,CASSYGEGSQYF,TGTGCCAGCAGTTACGGCGAGGGGTCCCAGTACTTC
TRBJ1-2,TRBV14,many,TRBD1,CASSQGTGRGYTF,TGTGCCAGCAGCCAAGGGACAGGGAGAGGCTACACCTTC
TRBJ2-1,TRBV20-1,-,-,CSARAQLSPTGEQFF,TGCAGTGCTAGAGCTCAACTTTCCCCCACGGGTGAGCAGTTCTTC
TRBJ2-1,TRBV4-3,-,-,CASSQEGGQLYNEQFF,TGCGCCAGCAGCCAAGAAGGAGGACAGCTATACAATGAGCAGTTCTTC
TRBJ2-7,TRBV25-1,-,-,CASSEWDYEQYF,TGTGCCAGCAGTGAATGGGACTACGAGCAGTACTTC
TRBJ2-4,TRBV9,-,-,CASSVVPVAKNIQYF,TGTGCCAGCAGCGTAGTCCCGGTAGCCAAAAACATTCAGTACTTC
TRBJ2-2,TRBV20-1,few,-,CSGRGARTGELFF,TGCAGTGGAAGGGGGGCGCGCACCGGGGAGCTGTTTTTT
TRBJ2-1,TRBV11-2,few,TRBD2,CASSLFAGGSNEQFF,TGTGCCAGCAGCTTATTCGCGGGAGGGTCGAATGAGCAGTTCTTC
TRBJ2-3,TRBV9,-,TRBD2,CASSVYKGLAGGSTDTQYF,TGTGCCAGCAGCGTATATAAGGGACTAGCGGGGGGGAGCACAGATACGCAGTATTTT
TRBJ2-7,TRBV18,few,-,CASSPPDGVKNEQYF,TGTGCCAGCTCACCACCGGACGGGGTTAAGAACGAGCAGTACTTC
TRBJ2-1,TRBV5-1,-,TRBD2,CASSLLAGASEQFF,TGCGCCAGCAGCTTACTAGCGGGAGCATCTGAGCAGTTCTTC
TRBJ2-3,TRBV7-2,-,-,CASRIAASHTDTQYF,TGTGCCAGCAGAATAGCAGCGTCCCACACAGATACGCAGTATTTT
TRBJ1-1,TRBV6-1,-,TRBD1,CASSEILGTAEAFF,TGTGCCAGCAGTGAAATATTGGGGACAGCAGAAGCTTTCTTT
TRBJ2-7,TRBV14,-,-,CASSQAVGASYYEQYF,TGTGCCAGCAGCCAAGCCGTGGGGGCTTCCTACTACGAGCAGTACTTC
TRBJ2-3,TRBV4-1,few,TRBD2,CASSQLAGGSTDTQYF,TGCGCCAGCAGCCAACTAGCGGGAGGAAGCACAGATACGCAGTATTTT
TRBJ2-2,TRBV9,few,TRBD2,CASSARSGRAIGELFF,TGTGCCAGCAGCGCCCGTAGCGGGAGGGCCATCGGGGAGCTGTTTTTT
TRBJ2-7,TRBV9,-,TRBD1,CASRYEGQGPSYEQYF,TGTGCCAGCAGGTACGAGGGACAGGGGCCTTCCTACGAGCAGTACTTC
TRBJ1-6,TRBV27,-,TRBD1,CASSLRTGYSPLHF,TGTGCCAGCAGTCTACGGACAGGGTATTCACCCCTCCACTTT
TRBJ2-4,TRBV12-3/TRBV12-4,-,-,CASSLVGTRNIQYF,TGTGCCAGCAGTTTGGTGGGGACAAGAAACATTCAGTACTTC
TRBJ1-5,TRBV19,-,-,CASRQVYSNQPQHF,TGTGCCAGTCGACAGGTCTATAGCAATCAGCCCCAGCATTTT
TRBJ2-4,TRBV28,-,TRBD2,CASSFWSGGASKNIQYF,TGTGCCAGCAGTTTTTGGAGCGGGGGGGCCTCCAAAAACATTCAGTACTTC
TRBJ1-1,TRBV6-6,-,-,CASSNPTGKAFF,TGTGCCAGCAGTAACCCGACGGGAAAAGCTTTCTTT
TRBJ1-2,TRBV4-2,-,-,CASSQLQPGFDYGYTF,TGTGCCAGCAGCCAACTCCAACCAGGGTTCGACTATGGCTACACCTTC
TRBJ2-5,TRBV20-1,few,-,CSANEVGGGHPNKETQYF,TGCAGTGCCAATGAAGTCGGGGGTGGACATCCTAATAAAGAGACCCAGTACTTC
TRBJ1-1,TRBV5-6,-,-,CASSLGVLNTEAFF,TGTGCCAGCAGCTTGGGTGTCTTGAACACTGAAGCTTTCTTT
TRBJ2-7,TRBV4-3,few,-,CASSQGPGAYYEQYF,TGCGCCAGCAGCCAAGGTCCAGGGGCTTACTACGAGCAGTACTTC
TRBJ2-5,TRBV7-2,-,TRBD1,CASSLGQGRWETQYF,TGTGCCAGCAGCTTAGGACAGGGCCGATGGGAGACCCAGTACTTC
TRBJ2-2,TRBV27,-,-,CSSSPSFTTGGRELFF,TGTTCCAGCAGTCCTAGTTTCACTACAGGTGGCCGGGAGCTGTTTTTT
TRBJ1-2,TRBV10-3,few,-,CAIREVGVAASYGYTF,TGTGCCATCCGGGAAGTAGGGGTAGCCGCCTCCTATGGCTACACCTTC
TRBJ2-7,TRBV11-1,few,TRBD2,CASSFPPTSGAKSYEQYF,TGTGCCAGCAGCTTTCCCCCCACTAGCGGGGCCAAAAGCTACGAGCAGTACTTC
TRBJ1-2,TRBV20-1,-,-,CSASEGTYLNYGYTF,TGCAGTGCTAGCGAGGGGACGTACCTTAACTATGGCTACACCTTC
TRBJ2-5,TRBV4-3,few,-,CASSQYQIVETQYF,TGCGCCAGCAGCCAATACCAGATCGTAGAGACCCAGTACTTC
TRBJ1-6,TRBV4-3,few,-,CASSQGVNLPLHF,TGCGCCAGCAGCCAAGGGGTTAATCTACCCCTCCACTTT
TRBJ2-7,TRBV5-1,many,-,CASSLVVGVDSYEQYF,TGCGCCAGCAGCTTGGTTGTAGGGGTTGACTCCTACGAGCAGTACTTC
TRBJ1-6,TRBV20-1,many,-,CSAGVHSPLHF,TGCAGTGCAGGAGTCCATTCACCCCTCCACTTT
TRBJ1-1,TRBV10-3,few,-,CAIRMELDVNTEAFF,TGTGCCATCAGGATGGAGTTAGACGTGAACACTGAAGCTTTCTTT
TRBJ2-3,TRBV5-1,many,TRBD1,CASSTRTGNTDTQYF,TGCGCCAGCAGCACCAGGACAGGAAACACAGATACGCAGTATTTT
TRBJ2-1,TRBV5-1,few,-,CASRAFYNEQFF,TGCGCCAGCCGGGCGTTCTACAATGAGCAGTTCTTC
TRBJ1-4,TRBV15,few,-,CATSRGHGEKLFF,TGTGCCACCAGCCGAGGGCACGGTGAAAAACTGTTTTTT
TRBJ1-3,TRBV15,-,TRBD1,CATKADRGVGNTIYF,TGTGCCACCAAGGCGGACAGGGGGGTAGGAAACACCATATATTTT
TRBJ1-1,TRBV7-9,few,TRBD1,CASRDTTGVGTEAFF,TGTGCCAGCAGGGATACTACAGGGGTGGGCACTGAAGCTTTCTTT
TRBJ1-5,TRBV28,-,TRBD1,CASRIDRGYGQPQHF,TGTGCCAGCAGGATAGACAGGGGGTATGGTCAGCCCCAGCATTTT
TRBJ1-5,TRBV20-1,few,-,CSARGGSNQPQHF,TGCAGTGCCCGTGGGGGTAGCAATCAGCCCCAGCATTTT
TRBJ2-6,TRBV5-1,many,-,CASSLGPLTGGANVLTF,TGCGCCAGCAGCTTGGGACCACTCACGGGTGGGGCCAACGTCCTGACTTTC